The 21 T cell receptor beta chains in this list originate from one sample, sequenced in a study of T cell changes during pregnancy in multiple sclerosis. Using immunoSEQ multiplex PCR, the repertoire was profiled, and TCRdb retains in-frame clones only, with some absent. The sample includes around 68,000 clones, about nine tenths of them seen just once. The sequences come from peripheral blood, collected in the third trimester of pregnancy. The source is a female donor in good health, enrolled as a control in a pregnancy study.

The chain has TRBV5-8 and TRBJ1-2; 7 bases line up with TRBD1. Germline loops: CDR1 SGHTS, CDR2 YDEGEE. With V trimmed by 4 bases and J by 5 bases, 11 bases remained unmatched. This CDR3 has 15 residues. The CDR3: CASSPGQPQWYGYTF. The DNA of the CDR3 is TGTGCCAGCAGCCCGGGACAGCCCCAATGGTATGGCTACACCTTC.

This chain links TRBV4-1 with TRBJ2-3, with D possibly matching TRBD1 (6 bases). Germline values: CDR1 MGHRA, CDR2 YSYEKL. V was shortened by 4 bases and J by 0 bases, with 14 bases between the two germline ends. The CDR3 runs 16 residues. In DNA, the CDR3 is TGCGCCAGCAGCCTACCCAGGGACACCAGCACAGATACGCAGTATTTT. Its translation is CASSLPRDTSTDTQYF.

This clone has a handful of counts. The chain recombines TRBV7-8 with TRBJ2-2, with 7 bases that match TRBD2. V trimming: 8 bases; J trimming: 1 base; junction bases outside the gene matches: 4. The CDR3 contains 14 residues. The germline CDR1 and CDR2 sequences are SGHVS and FQNEAQ. The DNA for the CDR3 is TGTGCCAGCCCCAGCGGGGTGAACACCGGGGAGCTGTTTTTT. Translated, it gives CASPSGVNTGELFF. The variable domain in full, completed from reference TRBV7-8 and TRBJ2-2, reads GAGVSQSPRYKVAKRGQDVALRCDPISGHVSLFWYQQALGQGPEFLTYFQNEAQLDKSGLPSDRFFAERPEGSVSTLKIQRTQQEDSAVYLCASPSGVNTGELFFGEGSRLTVL.

This clone was observed once. V gene TRBV2 combines with J gene TRBJ1-4; perhaps TRBD1 as D (6 bases). There are 15 residues in the CDR3. V lost 6 bases, J lost 7 bases, and 18 bases lay in between. Germline V gene data show CDR1 as SNHLY and CDR2 as FYNNEI. For the CDR3, the DNA is TGTGCCAGCAGGAAGACAGACAGGCTCGGTGAAAAACTGTTTTTT. It is translated as CASRKTDRLGEKLFF.

The rearrangement links TRBV28 to TRBJ1-2; no reliable D call. This CDR3 contains 15 residues. The germline gives CDR1 MDHEN, CDR2 SYDVKM. V was pared by 3 bases and J by 8 bases, with 19 bases between. The chain's CDR3 is CASSLQTGILGGYTF. Here the CDR3 DNA reads TGTGCCAGCAGTTTGCAAACCGGGATCTTGGGGGGCTACACCTTC.

J is TRBJ1-5 and V is TRBV19; D might be TRBD1 (5 bases). Trimming stripped 3 bases from V and 2 bases from J, with 14 bases between. This CDR3 comprises 16 residues. Germline V gene data show CDR1 as LNHDA and CDR2 as SQIVND (reference sequence). The DNA of the CDR3 is TGTGCCAGTAGTATGAAGAGGGGAGGTGGCAATCAGCCCCAGCATTTT. Its translation is CASSMKRGGGNQPQHF.

This clone was seen a few times. The chain employs TRBV5-6 and TRBJ2-2; 10 bases are shared with TRBD2. Germline V gives CDR1 SGHDT, CDR2 YYEEEE. J gave up 2 bases and V 0 bases, and 4 bases lay outside the gene matches. This CDR3 has 17 amino acids. The CDR3 spells CASSLATSGDNTGELFF. CDR3 DNA sequence: TGTGCCAGCAGCTTGGCCACTAGCGGGGACAACACCGGGGAGCTGTTTTTT. Together with reference TRBV5-6 and TRBJ2-2, the CDR3 gives the full variable domain: DAGVTQSPTHLIKTRGQQVTLRCSPKSGHDTVSWYQQALGQGPQFIFQYYEEEERQRGNFPDRFSGHQFPNYSSELNVNALLLGDSALYLCASSLATSGDNTGELFFGEGSRLTVL.

V usage is TRBV5-1 and J usage is TRBJ2-7; TRBD2 aligns across 7 bases. The length of the CDR3 is 15 residues. Germline CDR1 is SGHRS and CDR2 is YFSETQ. J lost 6 bases, V lost 1 base, and 10 bases had no gene match. The CDR3 DNA reads TGCGCCAGCAGCTTGCCGGAGCGGGGTCTTTCCGAGCAGTACTTC. It encodes CASSLPERGLSEQYF. The variable domain in full, completed from reference TRBV5-1 and TRBJ2-7, reads KAGVTQTPRYLIKTRGQQVTLSCSPISGHRSVSWYQQTPGQGLQFLFEYFSETQRNKGNFPGRFSGRQFSNSRSEMNVSTLELGDSALYLCASSLPERGLSEQYFGPGTRLTVT.

The V call is TRBV6-4, the J call TRBJ1-2; no reliable D call. This CDR3 region has 15 residues. The ends were cut back, 2 bases at V and 8 bases at J, with 18 bases in the middle. Per the germline V gene, CDR1 is MRHNA and CDR2 is SNTAGT. CDR3 amino acids: CASSDVPDGPGGYTF. DNA of the CDR3: TGTGCCAGCAGTGACGTCCCGGACGGCCCGGGGGGCTACACCTTC.

This clone was recorded once. The gene calls are TRBV2 and TRBJ2-1, with TRBD2 matching over 12 bases. Trimming at V came to 7 bases and at J to 9 bases, leaving 10 bases not matched to a gene. The CDR3 consists of 15 residues. Germline assignment: CDR1 SNHLY and CDR2 FYNNEI. Here the CDR3 DNA reads TGTGCCAGCATCCCGTGGACTAGCGGGGTAGGTGAGCAGTTCTTC. Translating it yields CASIPWTSGVGEQFF.

In nucleotides, the CDR3 is TGTGCCAGCAGTGAAGACAGATACAATGAGCAGTTCTTC. Its protein product is CASSEDRYNEQFF. This chain joins TRBV2 and TRBJ2-1; D remains ambiguous. Looked up from germline, CDR1 is SNHLY and CDR2 is FYNNEI. Trimming removed 1 base at V and 4 bases at J, with 5 bases between. This CDR3 is 13 amino acids long.

This clone occurred once. This sequence joins TRBV5-6 and TRBJ2-3; D not resolved. The CDR3 contains 15 residues. Trimming cost V 5 bases and J 2 bases, with 15 bases left between them. CDR1 is SGHDT, CDR2 YYEEEE, per germline. The CDR3 reads CASSARRDNTDTQYF. In nucleotides, the CDR3 is TGTGCCAGCAGTGCTAGGAGAGATAACACAGATACGCAGTATTTT.

The J gene is TRBJ2-1, the V gene TRBV7-9; D remains unclear. V shed 5 bases and J shed 2 bases, with 7 bases lying between them. The CDR3 extends over 13 amino acids. The germline V gene encodes CDR1 SEHNR and CDR2 FQNEAQ (reference sequence). CDR3: CASSRNTYNEQFF. The CDR3 bases are TGTGCCAGCAGCCGCAACACCTACAATGAGCAGTTCTTC.

The table lists this clone with a count of one. V usage is TRBV9 and J usage is TRBJ2-7; TRBD1 matches at 10 bases. Germline CDR1 and CDR2: SGDLS and YYNGEE. With V trimmed by 3 bases and J by 4 bases, 4 bases remained unmatched. There are 14 residues in the CDR3. CDR3 residues: CASSDRDRGYEQYF. CDR3 sequence (DNA): TGTGCCAGCAGCGACCGGGACAGGGGTTACGAGCAGTACTTC.

The J gene is TRBJ2-1, the V gene TRBV1; the table calls TRBD2, which could not be checked here. TRBV1 counts as a pseudogene. CDR3 length equals 19 residues. The CDR3 sequence is CTSSQHPAGLAGGSGEQFF. Written as DNA, the CDR3 is TGCACCAGCAGCCAACATCCCGCGGGACTAGCGGGAGGGAGTGGTGAGCAGTTCTTC.

The genes are TRBV5-6 and TRBJ1-2; no reliable D call. The V and J ends lost 2 bases and 2 bases respectively, with 10 bases between them. This CDR3 is 14 amino acids long. Germline-derived CDR1 and CDR2 are SGHDT and YYEEEE. Written as DNA, the CDR3 is TGTGCCAGCAGCTTCGAGGGTTCGAACTATGGCTACACCTTC. Encoded protein: CASSFEGSNYGYTF.

The chain links TRBV7-9 to TRBJ2-7; TRBD2 matches 9 bases. This CDR3 is 14 amino acids long. J lost 3 bases, V lost 4 bases, and 4 bases had no gene match. Looked up from germline, CDR1 is SEHNR and CDR2 is FQNEAQ (reference sequence). As DNA, the CDR3 is TGTGCCAGCAGCTCCGGACTAGCGATCTACGAGCAGTACTTC. It yields the protein CASSSGLAIYEQYF.

The chain combines TRBV2 with TRBJ1-5; D uncertain. The germline V and J ends were trimmed by 4 bases and 2 bases, with 9 bases remaining between them. CDR1 is SNHLY, CDR2 FYNNEI, per germline. The CDR3 has 14 residues. CDR3 bases: TGTGCCAGCAGTGGCAGGAACGGCAATCAGCCCCAGCATTTT. Translated, it gives CASSGRNGNQPQHF. Supplemented by reference TRBV2 and TRBJ1-5, the full variable domain reads EPEVTQTPSHQVTQMGQEVILRCVPISNHLYFYWYRQILGQKVEFLVSFYNNEISEKSEIFDDQFSVERPDGSNFTLKIRSTKLEDSAMYFCASSGRNGNQPQHFGDGTRLSIL.

This chain links TRBV10-3 with TRBJ1-1; D perhaps matches TRBD1 (5 bases). The length of the CDR3 is 16 residues. With 0 bases removed from V and 5 bases from J, the gap between germline ends came to 16 bases. Germline V lookup: CDR1 ENHRY, CDR2 SYGVKD. The CDR3 here is CAISESLGQGYTEAFF. The CDR3 nucleotides are TGTGCCATCAGTGAGTCTCTAGGGCAGGGATATACTGAAGCTTTCTTT.

The V gene is TRBV6-4, the J gene TRBJ2-3; 7 nucleotides line up with TRBD2. V shed 2 bases and J 6 bases; nucleotides not matched to a gene: 11. The CDR3 loop spans 16 amino acids. Looked up from germline, CDR1 is MRHNA and CDR2 is SNTAGT. This CDR3 is CASSDQLAEKGDTQYF. CDR3 bases: TGTGCCAGCAGTGACCAGCTAGCGGAGAAGGGGGATACGCAGTATTTT.

V and J are TRBV9 and TRBJ2-1; tentative D call: TRBD1 (5 bases). This CDR3 has 19 residues. Trimming shortened V by 4 bases and J by 0 bases, and 23 bases separated the two germline ends. Looked up from germline, CDR1 is SGDLS and CDR2 is YYNGEE. CDR3: CASSPSAPRSTVSYNEQFF. DNA for the CDR3: TGTGCCAGCAGCCCTTCTGCCCCCCGATCGACAGTCTCCTACAATGAGCAGTTCTTC. Combining the CDR3 with reference TRBV9 and TRBJ2-1 gives the whole variable domain DSGVTQTPKHLITATGQRVTLRCSPRSGDLSVYWYQQSLDQGLQFLIQYYNGEERAKGNILERFSAQQFPDLHSELNLSSLELGDSALYFCASSPSAPRSTVSYNEQFFGPGTRLTVL.